A selection of T cell receptor beta chains follows, all from one sample in a study of T cell responses to AZD1222 COVID-19 vaccine. Profiled with immunoSEQ multiplex PCR; TCRdb holds only in-frame clones, not every one. The sample records 120,000 or so clones, 70% to 90% being singletons. The specimen was peripheral blood, collected 28 days after the second AZD1222 dose. The receptors were gathered from an adult who received the AZD1222 COVID-19 vaccine. Each CDR3 is given with its conserved first and last residue. A D gene is named only where the DNA matches it firmly. Size is omitted from some rows. Given values are once, few, many or a class for expanded clones.

D,V,J,size,DNA,CDR3
TRBD2,TRBV2,TRBJ2-5,NA,TGTGCCAGCGAAGGACTAGCGGGGGGTAAAGAGACCCAGTACTTC,CASEGLAGGKETQYF
NA,TRBV28,TRBJ1-1,NA,TGTGCCAGCAGGCCCCACCGGGGGACGACGACTGAAGCTTTCTTT,CASRPHRGTTTEAFF
TRBD2,TRBV5-5,TRBJ2-1,NA,TGTGCCAGCAGTTTCACTTCTAGCGGGGTAGACAATGAGCAGTTCTTC,CASSFTSSGVDNEQFF
TRBD1,TRBV7-9,TRBJ1-2,once,TGTGCCAGCAGCCCGACAACAGGGGCCGCCTATGGCTACACCTTC,CASSPTTGAAYGYTF
NA,TRBV7-8,TRBJ1-6,NA,TGTGCCAGCAGCTTTGGCGTCTCCTATAATTCACCCCTCCACTTT,CASSFGVSYNSPLHF
NA,TRBV20-1,TRBJ1-3,once,TGCAGTGCTAGTCCGAGCCTGGTGTCACACTTTCCTCCCTCTGGAAACACCATATATTTT,CSASPSLVSHFPPSGNTIYF
NA,TRBV6-6,TRBJ1-1,NA,TGTGCCAGCAGCCTAGACCTGGGGACTGAAGCTTTCTTT,CASSLDLGTEAFF
NA,TRBV18,TRBJ2-2,NA,TGTGCCAGCTCGCCCAACTCCCCCGGGACCGGGGAGCTGTTTTTT,CASSPNSPGTGELFF
NA,TRBV7-3,TRBJ2-4,NA,TGTGCCAGCAGCCTCGCAGGCCCCGGGGGCATTCAGTACTTC,CASSLAGPGGIQYF
NA,TRBV3-1/TRBV3-2,TRBJ2-5,NA,TGTGCCAGCAGCCAAGAGTGGGAACAAGAGACCCAGTACTTC,CASSQEWEQETQYF
NA,TRBV11-2,TRBJ2-2,NA,TGTGCCAGCAGCTACTCGAGATCATCCACCGGGGAGCTGTTTTTT,CASSYSRSSTGELFF
NA,TRBV10-2,TRBJ2-7,NA,TGCGCCAGCATGGCTGTCGTGAGTGGCTACGAGCAGTACTTC,CASMAVVSGYEQYF
NA,TRBV9,TRBJ1-2,NA,TGTGCCAGCAGCGTAGATCTGGGAAACTATGGCTACACCTTC,CASSVDLGNYGYTF
NA,TRBV9,TRBJ1-6,few,TGTGCCAGCAGCGTAGATCCCCTCAATTCACCCCTCCACTTT,CASSVDPLNSPLHF
TRBD1,TRBV5-4,TRBJ1-2,NA,TGTGCCAGCACCTGGGACAGGGGAGGAGGCTACACCTTC,CASTWDRGGGYTF
TRBD1,TRBV5-1,TRBJ1-1,NA,TGCGCCAGCCAAGGGACAGGGCGCACTGAAGCTTTCTTT,CASQGTGRTEAFF
NA,TRBV6-5,TRBJ1-3,NA,TGTGCCAGCAGATATCTGAGTGGAAACACCATATATTTT,CASRYLSGNTIYF
TRBD2,TRBV7-3,TRBJ2-3,NA,TGTGCCAGCAGCCCCCACGAAGGGCGGGGGGAGGTGGATACGCAGTATTTT,CASSPHEGRGEVDTQYF
NA,TRBV11-1,TRBJ1-1,NA,TGTGCCAGCAGCATGTTGTACACTGAAGCTTTCTTT,CASSMLYTEAFF
TRBD1,TRBV11-2,TRBJ1-1,NA,TGTGCCAGCAGATTATCCGGGACAGGGTCCACTGAAGCTTTCTTT,CASRLSGTGSTEAFF
NA,TRBV6-1,TRBJ2-1,NA,TGTGCCAGCAGTGAACAGGGGTTGGCAGAGAGTGAGCAGTTCTTC,CASSEQGLAESEQFF
NA,TRBV28,TRBJ1-2,NA,TGTGCCAGCAGTTACAGGAAACTATATGGCTACACCTTC,CASSYRKLYGYTF
TRBD1,TRBV11-2,TRBJ1-3,NA,TGTGCCAGCAGCTTAAGGGGACAGGCCTTCTCTGGAAACACCATATATTTT,CASSLRGQAFSGNTIYF
NA,TRBV2,TRBJ1-1,NA,TGTGCCAGCAGTCACGGTCTGAACACTGAAGCTTTCTTT,CASSHGLNTEAFF
NA,TRBV4-1,TRBJ2-5,NA,TGCGCCAGCAGCCATCCCCTCTTGGGAGGCCAAGAGACCCAGTACTTC,CASSHPLLGGQETQYF
NA,TRBV28,TRBJ1-4,NA,TGTGCCAGCAGTCGATTAGGGGGAACTAATGAAAAACTGTTTTTT,CASSRLGGTNEKLFF
NA,TRBV5-4,TRBJ1-1,NA,TGTGCCAGCAGCTTGGCCGGGAACACTGAGGCTTTCTTT,CASSLAGNTEAFF
TRBD1,TRBV7-3,TRBJ2-5,NA,TGTGCCAGCAGCTTAATTGGACAGGGAGGACAGACCCAGTACTTC,CASSLIGQGGQTQYF
NA,TRBV28,TRBJ2-1,NA,TGTGCCAGCAGTTTATCCGACCGGTTTCGCGATGAGCAGTTCTTC,CASSLSDRFRDEQFF
NA,TRBV19,TRBJ1-5,once,TGTGCCAGTACCCCTGAAGGTGTCAATCAGCCCCAGCATTTT,CASTPEGVNQPQHF
TRBD1,TRBV10-1,TRBJ2-5,few,TGCGCCAGCACTGGACAGGGAAAGACCCAGTACTTC,CASTGQGKTQYF
TRBD1,TRBV15,TRBJ2-1,NA,TGTGCCACTTCCCCGGGACAGGGGAACAATGAGCAGTTCTTC,CATSPGQGNNEQFF
NA,TRBV19,TRBJ2-5,NA,TGTGCCAGTACTCCAACCTTGGGGGGAGAGACCCAGTACTTC,CASTPTLGGETQYF
NA,TRBV7-8,TRBJ2-3,NA,TGTGCCAGCAGTCCAAGAAGGGGGGAGCGCACAGATACGCAGTATTTT,CASSPRRGERTDTQYF
NA,TRBV2,TRBJ2-3,NA,TGTGCCAGCCTCGGAAGGGGCGGCACAGATACGCAGTATTTT,CASLGRGGTDTQYF
TRBD1,TRBV7-3,TRBJ2-7,few,TGTGCCAGCGCACGGGGGACAGGCGACTCCTACGAGCAGTACTTC,CASARGTGDSYEQYF
TRBD1,TRBV6-5,TRBJ2-7,few,TGTGCCAGCAGTTCGCCGGGACAGGGGAGGTACGAGCAGTACTTC,CASSSPGQGRYEQYF
TRBD1,TRBV4-3,TRBJ1-2,NA,TGCGCCAGCAGCCCCGGAACAGGGGGTTCCTATGGCTACACCTTC,CASSPGTGGSYGYTF
NA,TRBV7-5,TRBJ2-1,NA,TGTGTCAGAAGCAAAGGGGGGCGGAACCCCTACAATGAGCAGTTCTTC,CVRSKGGRNPYNEQFF
NA,TRBV24-1,TRBJ1-2,NA,TGTGCCACCAGTGACAATGATTTCCACTATGGCTACACCTTC,CATSDNDFHYGYTF
TRBD2,TRBV27,TRBJ2-7,once,TGTGCCAGCAGTCCGCGACTAGCGGGGCCGCCCTACGAGCAGTACTTC,CASSPRLAGPPYEQYF
NA,TRBV6-1,TRBJ1-1,NA,TGTGCCAGCAGTGAATTGTCTTCCAGGGTTGGCACTGAAGCTTTCTTT,CASSELSSRVGTEAFF